The 32 T cell receptor beta chains reported below all come from one sample, sequenced in a study of vaccination effects on CD4 cells after COVID-19. Their antigen targets remain unknown. Profiling relied on immunoSEQ multiplex PCR, and the TCRdb table lists in-frame clones only, not all of them. The sample records roughly 45,000 clones, around 78% being singletons. Expansion of antigen-specific CD4+ T cells with viral peptide pools was carried out by the ViraFEST assay before sequencing. Isolation of CD4+ T cells took place after more than 9 days of culture. Neither prior SARS-CoV-2 infection nor positive nucleocapsid antibodies were present in the vaccine recipients. The starting material was CD4+ T cells from PBMCs cultured with SARS-CoV-2 spike peptides, obtained before COVID-19 vaccination. The receptors shown here come from a human donor who received a COVID-19 vaccine.

The rearrangement links TRBV5-1 to TRBJ1-1; the D is unclear. Trimming cost V 4 bases and J 1 base, with 11 bases left between them. The CDR3 has 14 amino acids. The germline V gene encodes CDR1 SGHRS and CDR2 YFSETQ. CDR3 amino acids: CASSNDVRNTEAFF. The CDR3 DNA sequence: TGCGCCAGCAGCAATGACGTACGGAACACTGAAGCTTTCTTT.

The chain recombines TRBV5-5 with TRBJ2-2; D possibly matches TRBD1 or TRBD2 (6 bases each). V was clipped by 4 bases and J by 6 bases, with 19 bases between them. Germline CDR1 SGHKS, CDR2 YYEKEE (reference sequence). The CDR3 is 16 residues long. CDR3 bases: TGTGCCAGCAGCCAAAAGGTGGGGGGCGCGGCCGGGGAGCTGTTTTTT. This codes for CASSQKVGGAAGELFF.

This chain links TRBV18 with TRBJ2-5, with 8 bases matching TRBD1. The ends lost 3 bases at V and 4 bases at J; junction bases unmatched: 7. The CDR3 runs to 15 residues. CDR1 is KGHSH, CDR2 LQKENI, per germline. The CDR3 here is CASSPQITGGETQYF. The DNA of the CDR3 is TGTGCCAGCTCACCTCAAATCACAGGGGGAGAGACCCAGTACTTC.

This clone was observed a handful of times. The rearrangement links TRBV2 to TRBJ1-1; 8 bases match TRBD1. V lost 8 bases to trimming and J lost 1 base; unmatched junction nucleotides: 9. This CDR3 has 15 amino acids. Germline CDR1 reads SNHLY; CDR2 reads FYNNEI. CDR3 residues: CASSGTGIRNTEAFF. The DNA of the CDR3 is TGTGCCAGCTCCGGGACAGGAATCCGGAACACTGAAGCTTTCTTT.

The chain carries TRBV18 and TRBJ2-2; TRBD2 is a possible D gene (6 bases). The germline CDR1 and CDR2 sequences are KGHSH and LQKENI. The CDR3 covers 18 residues. V lost 4 bases to trimming and J lost 0 bases, with 18 bases between them. CDR3 coding DNA: TGTGCCAGCTCACGCCCCTCGGGGCGGGGTCCGAACACCGGGGAGCTGTTTTTT. Translated, it gives CASSRPSGRGPNTGELFF.

This clone was seen a few times. V gene TRBV5-1 combines with J gene TRBJ1-3, with D perhaps TRBD1 (5 bases). Germline V gene sequence: CDR1 SGHRS, CDR2 YFSETQ. The length of the CDR3 is 16 residues. Trimming stripped 0 bases from V and 0 bases from J, with 10 bases between. The CDR3 loop reads CASSLGDGRSGNTIYF. DNA of the CDR3: TGCGCCAGCAGCTTGGGGGACGGCCGCTCTGGAAACACCATATATTTT.

This clone appeared a few times. The chain links TRBV24-1 to TRBJ2-1, with D possibly TRBD2 on 6 matching bases. V was trimmed by 5 bases and J by 4 bases, leaving 14 bases between them. CDR3 size: 15 residues. Germline-derived CDR1 and CDR2 are KGHDR and SFDVKD. As DNA, the CDR3 is TGTGCCACCAGTGTAAGTAGCGGCGTATACAATGAGCAGTTCTTC. This codes for CATSVSSGVYNEQFF.

J is TRBJ2-3 and V is TRBV3-1 (or the pseudogene TRBV3-2); D is perhaps TRBD1 (6 bases). V lost 0 bases to trimming and J lost 6 bases, with 7 bases between them. The length of the CDR3 is 13 residues. Germline CDR1 reads LGHDT; CDR2 reads YNNKEL (reference sequence). This chain's CDR3 is CASSQDRGDTQYF. The CDR3 region has the DNA TGTGCCAGCAGCCAAGATAGGGGGGATACGCAGTATTTT.

This clone was seen just once. The chain uses TRBV3-1 (or the pseudogene TRBV3-2) and TRBJ2-5; D might be TRBD2 (6 bases). CDR3 length equals 15 residues. Trimming took off 1 base at V and 5 bases at J, with 14 bases between the two ends. CDR1 is LGHDT, CDR2 YNNKEL, per germline (reference sequence). CDR3 DNA: TGTGCCAGCAGCCAAGTGGTTCTAGCGTGGGAGACCCAGTACTTC. Residues: CASSQVVLAWETQYF.

The chain uses TRBV7-2 and TRBJ1-2; possible D gene TRBD1, 5 bases. The germline V and J ends were trimmed by 2 bases and 2 bases, with 15 bases remaining between them. The germline V gene has CDR1 SGHTA and CDR2 FQGNSA. The CDR3 runs 16 residues. The CDR3 nucleotides read TGTGCCAGCAGCTTATTGCGACAGAGCTCAAACTATGGCTACACCTTC. Amino acids: CASSLLRQSSNYGYTF.

The chain couples TRBV6-6 to TRBJ1-6; unclear D gene. Germline CDR1 and CDR2: MNHNY and SVGAGI (reference sequence). CDR3 size: 16 residues. Trimming stripped 0 bases from V and 6 bases from J, with 12 bases between. CDR3 amino acids: CASSYSGQAGNSPLHF. The CDR3 DNA is TGTGCCAGCAGTTACTCTGGGCAGGCGGGTAATTCACCCCTCCACTTT.

Written as DNA, the CDR3 is TGTGCCAGTCGCAGGGAAGAGGGGAATGAAAAACTGTTTTTT. Its protein is CASRREEGNEKLFF. The rearrangement links TRBV19 to TRBJ1-4; tentatively, D is TRBD1 (5 bases). The V end was cut by 8 bases, the J end by 5 bases, with 15 bases between. The germline gives CDR1 LNHDA, CDR2 SQIVND (reference sequence). The CDR3 runs to 14 residues.

The CDR3 sequence: CASSEDSQGGQPQHF. Written as DNA, the CDR3 is TGTGCCAGCAGTGAAGATAGCCAGGGAGGTCAGCCCCAGCATTTT. The V and J genes are TRBV2 and TRBJ1-5; perhaps TRBD1 as D (5 bases). CDR3 length: 15 amino acids. Trimming removed 1 base at V and 6 bases at J, with 13 bases between. In germline, CDR1 is SNHLY, CDR2 FYNNEI.

V and J are TRBV4-1 and TRBJ2-7; D remains unclear. There are 14 residues in the CDR3. V lost 1 base to trimming and J lost 5 bases, with 12 bases between them. Germline CDR1 MGHRA, CDR2 YSYEKL. The DNA for the CDR3 is TGCGCCAGCAGCCAAGTGTGGGCTCACCACGAGCAGTACGTC. Its translation is CASSQVWAHHEQYV.

The chain combines TRBV9 with TRBJ2-3, with unresolved D. Germline V gene sequence: CDR1 SGDLS, CDR2 YYNGEE. The CDR3 is 15 residues long. The germline V and J ends were trimmed by 0 bases and 2 bases, with 10 bases remaining between them. CDR3 in DNA: TGTGCCAGCAGCGTAGTGGGCAGGTTCACAGATACGCAGTATTTT. Encoded protein: CASSVVGRFTDTQYF.

The J gene is TRBJ1-2, the V gene TRBV6-5; D gene ambiguous. Germline V gives CDR1 MNHEY, CDR2 SVGAGI. This CDR3 has 13 residues. V was cut by 6 bases and J by 2 bases, with 10 bases left in between. CDR3 sequence (DNA): TGTGCCAGCAGCTGGCAGCTAAACTATGGCTACACCTTC. It codes for CASSWQLNYGYTF.

The chain recombines TRBV24-1 with TRBJ2-3, with 9 bases fitting TRBD1. CDR1 and CDR2 from the germline V gene are KGHDR and SFDVKD. With V trimmed by 10 bases and J by 2 bases, 9 bases remained unmatched. CDR3 size: 15 residues. In DNA, the CDR3 is TGTGCCACTTCGTTTGGGGACAGGGACACAGATACGCAGTATTTT. This codes for CATSFGDRDTDTQYF.

This rearrangement joins TRBV4-1 to TRBJ1-2, with a tentative D call TRBD1 (6 bases). V lost 1 base to trimming and J lost 5 bases, with 17 bases between them. The CDR3 is 16 amino acids. Per germline, CDR1 MGHRA and CDR2 YSYEKL. CDR3 DNA sequence: TGCGCCAGCAGCCAAGCGGACAGCACCCCTCTGTATGGCTACACCTTC. It specifies CASSQADSTPLYGYTF.

The V and J genes are TRBV27 and TRBJ1-4, with TRBD1 identical over 7 bases. Trimming cost V 6 bases and J 5 bases; bases outside gene matches: 9. This CDR3 spans 15 amino acids. CDR1 and CDR2 from the germline V gene are MNHEY and SMNVEV (reference sequence). CDR3 coding DNA: TGTGCCAGCAGACCCTACCAGGGGGAGAATGAAAAACTGTTTTTT. Translation: CASRPYQGENEKLFF.

This chain links TRBV19 with TRBJ2-5, with D possibly matching TRBD1 (5 bases). CDR1 is LNHDA, CDR2 SQIVND, per germline (reference sequence). The V end was cut by 5 bases, the J end by 0 bases, with 10 bases between. The CDR3 is made up of 14 amino acids. The CDR3: CASSDSGYQETQYF. DNA of the CDR3: TGTGCCAGTAGTGACAGTGGGTACCAAGAGACCCAGTACTTC.

This clone was seen a few times. The gene calls are TRBV5-4 and TRBJ2-3; D possibly corresponds to TRBD2 (5 bases). The CDR3 has 16 amino acids. V shed 3 bases and J shed 5 bases, with 19 bases lying between them. Germline values: CDR1 SGHNT, CDR2 YYREEE (reference sequence). The chain's CDR3 is CASSYNGLVSGDTQYF. CDR3 in DNA: TGTGCCAGCAGCTATAACGGACTCGTTAGTGGAGATACGCAGTATTTT.

J is TRBJ2-2 and V is TRBV10-1, with D possibly TRBD1 on 6 matching bases. Germline CDR1 and CDR2: WNHNN and SYGVQD (reference sequence). V was pared by 3 bases and J by 7 bases, with 12 bases between. CDR3 size: 14 residues. The DNA for the CDR3 is TGCGCCAGCAGTGAACAACAGGGCGTCGGGGAGCTGTTTTTT. The encoded protein is CASSEQQGVGELFF.

In this sample, this clone turned up once. The chain has TRBV5-1 and TRBJ2-1, with TRBD2 identical over 11 bases. Trimming cost V 0 bases and J 4 bases; bases outside gene matches: 6. The germline gives CDR1 SGHRS, CDR2 YFSETQ. The CDR3 contains 17 residues. The CDR3 DNA follows: TGCGCCAGCAGCTTGGTGCCTAGCGGGGGGAAATACAATGAGCAGTTCTTC. Translating it yields CASSLVPSGGKYNEQFF.

This clone was seen more than once but under ten times. The V call is TRBV7-3, the J call TRBJ1-1; 9 positions match TRBD1. This CDR3 contains 13 residues. CDR1 SGHTA and CDR2 FQGTGA come from the germline V gene. After removal of 5 bases from V and 4 bases from J, the junction contained 2 bases not matched to a gene. The CDR3: CASSPTGGTEAFF. The CDR3 DNA follows: TGTGCCAGCAGCCCGACAGGGGGCACTGAAGCTTTCTTT.

This rearrangement joins TRBV19 to TRBJ2-1; 7 bases agree with TRBD1. Per germline, CDR1 LNHDA and CDR2 SQIVND (reference sequence). V lost 1 base, J lost 9 bases, and 9 bases stayed unmatched. This CDR3 has 15 amino acids. The CDR3: CASSIANRGIIEQFF. The CDR3 DNA sequence: TGTGCCAGTAGTATAGCCAACAGGGGAATAATTGAGCAGTTCTTC.

The chain carries TRBV19 and TRBJ2-4, with TRBD2 matching 8 bases. Germline values: CDR1 LNHDA, CDR2 SQIVND (reference sequence). The length of the CDR3 is 14 residues. With 5 bases clipped from V and 7 bases from J, the junction kept 7 bases outside the gene matches. As DNA, the CDR3 is TGTGCCAGTAGTGCCGCGGGGGGTAGGAACATTCAGTACTTC. Translation: CASSAAGGRNIQYF.

This chain connects TRBV9 to TRBJ1-3; D remains ambiguous. CDR3 length: 12 amino acids. The V end lost 6 bases, the J end lost 8 bases, and 12 bases lay between the germline ends. CDR1 and CDR2 (germline): SGDLS, YYNGEE. CDR3 sequence reads: CASTRGGDTIYF. In nucleotides, the CDR3 is TGTGCCAGCACCCGTGGTGGGGACACCATATATTTT.

The chain recombines TRBV6-6 with TRBJ2-2; the match to TRBD2 covers 13 bases. V was clipped by 4 bases and J by 5 bases; unmatched bases: 4. This CDR3 comprises 16 residues. The germline V gene encodes CDR1 MNHNY and CDR2 SVGAGI (reference sequence). CDR3 sequence (DNA): TGTGCCAGCAGTTCCCGGACTAGCGGGGGAACCGGGGAGCTGTTTTTT. Translating it yields CASSSRTSGGTGELFF.

V and J are TRBV3-1 (or the pseudogene TRBV3-2) and TRBJ2-7; D is ambiguous. The germline gives CDR1 LGHDT, CDR2 YNNKEL (reference sequence). V was trimmed by 6 bases and J by 2 bases, leaving 14 bases between them. CDR3 length: 14 residues. The CDR3 reads CASRLALRTYEQYV. CDR3 nucleotide sequence: TGTGCCAGCAGGTTAGCACTAAGAACCTACGAGCAGTACGTC.

The chain employs TRBV11-2 and TRBJ1-1; D might be TRBD1 (6 bases). Germline V CDR1 and CDR2: SGHAT, FQNNGV. V was clipped by 0 bases and J by 0 bases, with 14 bases between them. The CDR3 runs 17 residues. This CDR3 reads CASSLDTGEGVNTEAFF. The CDR3 region has the DNA TGTGCCAGCAGCTTAGATACTGGGGAGGGGGTGAACACTGAAGCTTTCTTT. Using reference TRBV11-2 and TRBJ1-1 for the parts outside the CDR3, the full variable domain is EAGVAQSPRYKIIEKRQSVAFWCNPISGHATLYWYQQILGQGPKLLIQFQNNGVVDDSQLPKDRFSAERLKGVDSTLKIQPAKLEDSAVYLCASSLDTGEGVNTEAFFGQGTRLTVV.

Only a few counts were recorded for this clone. CDR3 sequence (DNA): TGCGCCAGCAGCTCCAGGGGTTTTGGGAATGAAGCTTTCTTT. Protein sequence: CASSSRGFGNEAFF. V gene TRBV5-1 combines with J gene TRBJ1-1; D may be TRBD1 (6 bases). CDR1 is SGHRS, CDR2 YFSETQ, per germline. Trimming removed 3 bases at V and 7 bases at J, with 16 bases between. The CDR3 runs 14 residues.

This clone has only one observation. The chain joins TRBV10-2 to TRBJ2-5, with D possibly TRBD2 on 6 matching bases. Per the germline V gene, CDR1 is WSHSY and CDR2 is SAAADI. The length of the CDR3 is 12 residues. Deletions cut 11 bases from V and 5 bases from J, with 15 bases between. The chain's CDR3 is CAARRAGETQYF. DNA for the CDR3: TGCGCCGCCCGGAGGGCCGGGGAGACCCAGTACTTC.